This passage covers 15 T cell receptor beta chains from one sample sequenced in a study of blood T cells in healthy people across ages (dated by TCRdb to between 2015 and 2016). The library came from 5' RACE. Sequencing instrument: Illumina HiSeq 2500. The second PCR ran for about 7 to 11 cycles and used a J-beta primer mix along with a sample-barcoded 5' primer. TCRdb reworked the public reads: Q25 trimming with fastp, MiXCR clone assembly, productive beta chains retained. CDR3 protein duplicates are merged, each entry listing the most common genes and DNA. The sample table lists hundreds of thousands of distinct CDR3 sequences, approximately 52% of them with a count of one. Of the sample, roughly 13% is held by the ten largest clones. Sequencing used blood. The receptor source for this set is a woman at least 80 years old in good health.

This clonotype was detected ten times or more. The genes are TRBV6-5 and TRBJ2-2; D could derive from TRBD1 or TRBD2 (5 bases each). The CDR3 consists of 15 residues. Trimming removed 0 bases from V and 5 bases from J, with 10 bases in between. Germline CDR1 reads MNHEY; CDR2 reads SVGAGI. CDR3 loop: CASSYSRGETGELFF. The CDR3 DNA reads TGTGCCAGCAGTTACTCACGGGGCGAAACCGGGGAGCTGTTTTTT.

The chain is built from TRBV21-1 and TRBJ1-1. TRBV21-1 is termed a pseudogene. The CDR3 runs 18 residues. This CDR3 is CASSKGRAGAVRNTEAFF. CDR3 nucleotide sequence: TGTGCCAGCAGCAAAGGGAGGGCGGGGGCAGTGAGAAACACTGAAGCTTTCTTT.

The rearrangement links TRBV11-2 to TRBJ1-1, with 7 bases matching TRBD1. Germline V CDR1 and CDR2: SGHAT, FQNNGV. The V gene end was trimmed by 5 bases and the J gene end by 5 bases; junction bases not matched to a gene: 5. The length of the CDR3 is 13 residues. The DNA of the CDR3 is TGTGCCAGCAGCGCGACAGGGCTGACTGAAGCTTTCTTT. Protein product: CASSATGLTEAFF.

Many counts were recorded for this clonotype. The V call is TRBV20-1, the J call TRBJ2-1; TRBD2 agrees at 10 bases. Germline CDR1 is DFQATT and CDR2 is SNEGSKA (reference sequence). The ends lost 2 bases at V and 9 bases at J; junction bases unmatched: 7. The CDR3 loop spans 14 amino acids. The CDR3 region is CSARKSGGAGEQFF. The CDR3 region has the DNA TGCAGTGCTAGAAAAAGCGGGGGGGCCGGTGAGCAGTTCTTC.

This chain links TRBV5-8 with TRBJ1-1; possible D gene TRBD1, 6 bases. CDR3 size: 13 residues. V gave up 6 bases and J gave up 11 bases, with 20 bases separating them. Germline loops: CDR1 SGHTS, CDR2 YDEGEE. The CDR3 nucleotides read TGTGCCAGCACTAACCGGGACACCGGTCGGGCTTTCTTT. This codes for CASTNRDTGRAFF.

The V gene is TRBV20-1, the J gene TRBJ2-1; 7 bases fit TRBD2. The CDR3 length is 13 residues. V shed 1 base, J shed 5 bases, and the junction held 2 bases outside the gene matches. Germline V lookup: CDR1 DFQATT, CDR2 SNEGSKA (reference sequence). Here the CDR3 DNA reads TGCAGTGCTAGAGGGGGGGGAAACAATGAGCAGTTCTTC. This codes for CSARGGGNNEQFF.

This clonotype was counted between two and nine times. The chain is built from TRBV5-1 and TRBJ2-1, with 10 bases that match TRBD2. The ends lost 6 bases at V and 0 bases at J; junction bases unmatched: 6. The CDR3 runs 16 residues. Looked up from germline, CDR1 is SGHRS and CDR2 is YFSETQ. Here the CDR3 reads CASTESSGGSYNEQFF. Written as DNA, the CDR3 is TGCGCCAGCACCGAGTCTAGCGGGGGCTCCTACAATGAGCAGTTCTTC.

This rearrangement joins TRBV27 to TRBJ2-7; D unresolved. Germline CDR1 is MNHEY and CDR2 is SMNVEV (reference sequence). V dropped 4 bases and J dropped 0 bases, with 7 bases sitting between them. The CDR3 loop spans 13 amino acids. Here the CDR3 reads CASSWHNSYEQYF. The CDR3 nucleotides are TGTGCCAGCAGTTGGCACAACTCCTACGAGCAGTACTTC.

The chain joins TRBV28 to TRBJ2-3; D not certain. The CDR3 runs to 13 residues. Germline V gives CDR1 MDHEN, CDR2 SYDVKM. The V and J ends lost 5 bases and 2 bases respectively, with 8 bases between them. CDR3 bases: TGTGCCAGCAGTGGGGAAATCACAGATACGCAGTATTTT. Translation gives CASSGEITDTQYF.

This clonotype was found a few times. The V gene is TRBV7-2, the J gene TRBJ2-5; D not certain. The CDR3 runs to 13 residues. V shed 4 bases and J shed 13 bases, with 19 bases lying between them. CDR1 and CDR2 from the germline V gene are SGHTA and FQGNSA. CDR3 bases: TGTGCCAGCAGCTCCGTAATTCTATATGAGTGGTACTTC. It encodes CASSSVILYEWYF.

This clonotype appeared a few times. The rearrangement links TRBV5-1 to TRBJ1-1; D call uncertain. V lost 5 bases, J lost 1 base, and 9 bases lay in between. Germline lookup yields CDR1 SGHRS and CDR2 YFSETQ. The CDR3 spans 13 residues. The CDR3 reads CASSTEPNTEAFF. For the CDR3, the DNA is TGCGCCAGCAGTACAGAACCGAACACTGAAGCTTTCTTT.

The table lists this clonotype with a few counts. The J gene is TRBJ1-5, the V gene TRBV28, with TRBD1 matching over 7 bases. Per the germline V gene, CDR1 is MDHEN and CDR2 is SYDVKM. There are 15 residues in the CDR3. The V and J ends lost 6 bases and 4 bases, in that order; junction bases with no gene match: 9. Here the CDR3 reads CASSWPGQLNQPQHF. CDR3 nucleotide sequence: TGTGCCAGCAGCTGGCCGGGACAGTTAAATCAGCCCCAGCATTTT.

Of note for this clonotype: A much more abundant neighbour one base away suggests this may be a read error. V usage is TRBV12-3 or TRBV12-4 and J usage is TRBJ2-7; D is unresolved. V was pared by 4 bases and J by 2 bases, with 9 bases between. The CDR3 totals 13 residues. The CDR3 DNA is TGTGCCAGCAGTTCGTCCCTTACCTACGAGCAGTACTTC. Protein sequence: CASSSSLTYEQYF.

The J gene is TRBJ2-5, the V gene TRBV5-1; 9 positions agree with TRBD2. Germline CDR1 and CDR2: SGHRS and YFSETQ. The V segment lost 4 bases and the J segment 1 base; nucleotides outside the gene matches: 8. This CDR3 has 16 residues. This CDR3 reads CASSLTGTSTQETQYF. The CDR3 DNA sequence: TGCGCCAGCAGCCTGACCGGGACTAGCACCCAAGAGACCCAGTACTTC.

As regards this clonotype: A much larger clone lies one base from this, so it may be a read error. Since the CDR3 does not end with the conserved phenylalanine or tryptophan, this likely comes from a read error. V and J are TRBV20-1 and TRBJ2-1, with a weak D call TRBD1 (5 bases). From germline, CDR1 is DFQATT and CDR2 SNEGSKA (reference sequence). The ends were cut back, 6 bases at V and 6 bases at J, with 18 bases in the middle. The CDR3 loop spans 14 amino acids. DNA for the CDR3: TGCAGTGCCCACAGGCAGGGCAGAAGCAATGAGCAGTTCTAC. Translated, it gives CSAHRQGRSNEQFY.